The 10 T cell receptor beta chains in this list originate from one sample, sequenced in a study of shared clonotypes between healthy human individuals (dated by TCRdb to the early 2020s). Receptor amplification or capture employed the immunoSEQ multiplex PCR assay. TCRdb carries this immuneACCESS record with in-frame sequences only. Its versions omit some clonotypes, under half of them owing to an unresolved V gene in the studies checked, with the rest unexplained. This sample gives over 400,000 clones in total; about 85% of them show up just once. The top ten hold 10% to 15% of the sample. Specimen: PBMCs. All receptors derive from a woman in her forties in good health. Some clones in this sample may be carry-over from other donors' samples.

With respect to this clone: A far larger clone lies a single base away; this is likely a read error. This chain's CDR3 is CASSDALVATQDTQYF. CDR3 nucleotide sequence: TGTGCCAGCAGTGACGCCCTAGTAGCGACACAAGATACCCAGTACTTC. The rearrangement uses TRBV6-1 and TRBJ2-5, with D tentatively TRBD2 (5 bases). This CDR3 is built from 16 residues. Looked up from germline, CDR1 is MNHNS and CDR2 is SASEGT.

About this clone: A single base is all that separates this from a far larger clone, so a read error is likely. The genes are TRBV4-1 and TRBJ1-1; D call uncertain. The CDR3 loop spans 18 amino acids. The V gene lost 1 base and the J gene lost 3 bases, with 21 bases spanning the gap. The germline CDR1 and CDR2 sequences are MGHRA and YSYEKL. The chain's CDR3 is CASSQGVGPGRMDTEAFF. The CDR3 region has the DNA TGCGCCAGCAGCCAAGGGGTTGGTCCTGGGAGGATGGACACTGAAGCTTTCTTT.

On this clone itself: This sequence is one base from a far larger clone and is likely a read error. The CDR3, as DNA: TGTGCCAGCAGCCACGGACAGAACTACGAGCAGTACTTC. Translating it yields CASSHGQNYEQYF. The chain recombines TRBV21-1 with TRBJ2-7; the table gives TRBD1 as D, unverified against the DNA. TRBV21-1 is given as a pseudogene. This CDR3 spans 13 amino acids.

This chain uses TRBV7-8 with TRBJ2-1, with 7 nucleotides matching TRBD2. Per germline, CDR1 SGHVS and CDR2 FQNEAQ. Losses at the gene ends were 2 bases for V and 3 bases for J; bases not matched to a gene: 4. The CDR3 runs 15 residues. The CDR3 loop is CASSLLTSDYNEQFF. DNA for the CDR3: TGTGCCAGCAGCTTACTAACTAGCGACTACAATGAGCAGTTCTTC.

This chain connects TRBV25-1 to TRBJ1-3; tentatively, D is TRBD1 (6 bases). V was pared by 3 bases and J by 1 base, with 10 bases between. Per the germline V gene, CDR1 is MGHDK and CDR2 is SYGVNS. CDR3 length equals 15 residues. DNA for the CDR3: TGTGCCAGCAGTGATAGGGGGTCTTCTGGAAACACCATATATTTT. This gives the protein CASSDRGSSGNTIYF.

This clone was counted many times. This same CDR3 is encoded by further DNA sequences in the sample. J is TRBJ2-7 and V is TRBV11-2; 7 bases map to TRBD1. V was pared by 5 bases and J by 3 bases, with 10 bases of the junction left unmatched. The CDR3 runs to 15 residues. Germline loops: CDR1 SGHAT, CDR2 FQNNGV. Here the CDR3 reads CASSDRTGGFYEQYF. The DNA of the CDR3 is TGTGCCAGCAGCGATCGGACAGGAGGTTTCTACGAGCAGTACTTC.

The CDR3 DNA is TGTGCCAGCAGCAACAAAAGGACAGGGTCAAGTACCAATGAGCAGTTCTTC. Protein sequence: CASSNKRTGSSTNEQFF. This chain joins TRBV21-1 and TRBJ2-1; the table's D gene call, TRBD1, was not cross checked with the DNA. TRBV21-1 is listed as a pseudogene. The CDR3 has 17 amino acids.

This chain uses TRBV7-2 with TRBJ1-4; 8 bases agree with TRBD1. The CDR3 is 15 residues long. The junction had 10 bases not matched to a gene; V was cut back by 5 bases and J by 8 bases. CDR1 is SGHTA, CDR2 FQGNSA, per germline. CDR3 nucleotides: TGTGCCAGCAGCGACCGACAGGGGAGTAACGAAAAACTGTTTTTT. Its translation: CASSDRQGSNEKLFF.

In the case of this clone: A far larger clone is just one base off, so this is likely a read error. The chain recombines TRBV5-6 with TRBJ2-7; D call uncertain. Trimming stripped 0 bases from V and 0 bases from J, with 4 bases between. The CDR3 loop spans 13 amino acids. Germline loops: CDR1 SGHDT, CDR2 YYEEEE. The CDR3, as DNA: TGTGCCAGCAGCTTGGGCAACTCCTACGAGCAGTACTTC. It is translated as CASSLGNSYEQYF.

The CDR3, as DNA: TGTGCCAGCAGTTTATCATGGGGGGTTAATGAAAAACTGTTTTTT. This sequence encodes CASSLSWGVNEKLFF. The chain couples TRBV27 to TRBJ1-4; D perhaps matches TRBD1 (5 bases). The V end was cut by 0 bases, the J end by 4 bases, with 9 bases between. The CDR3 has 15 residues. Germline lookup yields CDR1 MNHEY and CDR2 SMNVEV (reference sequence).